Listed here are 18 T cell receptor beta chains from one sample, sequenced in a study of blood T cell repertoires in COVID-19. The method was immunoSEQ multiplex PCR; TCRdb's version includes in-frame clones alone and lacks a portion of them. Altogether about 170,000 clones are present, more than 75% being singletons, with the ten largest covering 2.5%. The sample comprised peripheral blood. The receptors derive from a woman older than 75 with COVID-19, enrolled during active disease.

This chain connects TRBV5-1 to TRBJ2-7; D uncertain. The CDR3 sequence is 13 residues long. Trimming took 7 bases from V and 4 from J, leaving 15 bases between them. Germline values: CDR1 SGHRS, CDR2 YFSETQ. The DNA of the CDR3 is TGCGCCAGCCGTGAACGCCTACTATACGAGCAGTACTTC. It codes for CASRERLLYEQYF.

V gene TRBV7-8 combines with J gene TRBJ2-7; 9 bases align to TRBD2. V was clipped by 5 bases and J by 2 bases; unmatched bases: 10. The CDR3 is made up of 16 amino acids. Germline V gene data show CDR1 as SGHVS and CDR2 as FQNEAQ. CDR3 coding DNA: TGTGCCAGCAGCCCCCTGGGGCTAGCGGGACCCTACGAGCAGTACTTC. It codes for CASSPLGLAGPYEQYF. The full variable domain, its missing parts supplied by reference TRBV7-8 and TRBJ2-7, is GAGVSQSPRYKVAKRGQDVALRCDPISGHVSLFWYQQALGQGPEFLTYFQNEAQLDKSGLPSDRFFAERPEGSVSTLKIQRTQQEDSAVYLCASSPLGLAGPYEQYFGPGTRLTVT.

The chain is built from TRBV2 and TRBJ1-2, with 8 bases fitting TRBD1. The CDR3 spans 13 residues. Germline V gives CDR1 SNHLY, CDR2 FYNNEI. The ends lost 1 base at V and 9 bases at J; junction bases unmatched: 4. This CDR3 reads CASSEGTGNRYTF. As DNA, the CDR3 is TGTGCCAGCAGTGAAGGGACAGGGAATCGCTACACCTTC.

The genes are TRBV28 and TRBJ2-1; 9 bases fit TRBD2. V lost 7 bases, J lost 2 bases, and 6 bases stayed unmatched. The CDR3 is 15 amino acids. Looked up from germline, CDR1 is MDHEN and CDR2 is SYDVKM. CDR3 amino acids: CASTRLAEPYNEQFF. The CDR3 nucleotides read TGTGCCAGCACCAGACTAGCGGAACCCTACAATGAGCAGTTCTTC.

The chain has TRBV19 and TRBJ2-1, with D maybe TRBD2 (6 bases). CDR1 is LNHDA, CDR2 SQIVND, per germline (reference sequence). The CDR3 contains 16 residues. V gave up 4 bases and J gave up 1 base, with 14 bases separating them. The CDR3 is CASSTRKSGSYNEQFF. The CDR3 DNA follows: TGTGCCAGTAGTACCCGGAAGAGCGGGTCCTACAATGAGCAGTTCTTC.

The CDR3 DNA sequence: TGCAGTGCTAGTGGGGTAGCGGGAGGCCAAGAGACCCAGTACTTC. Its translation is CSASGVAGGQETQYF. The chain is built from TRBV20-1 and TRBJ2-5; TRBD2 aligns across 10 bases. CDR3 size: 15 residues. CDR1 is DFQATT, CDR2 SNEGSKA, per germline (reference sequence). V gave up 3 bases and J gave up 1 base; unmatched junction bases: 5.

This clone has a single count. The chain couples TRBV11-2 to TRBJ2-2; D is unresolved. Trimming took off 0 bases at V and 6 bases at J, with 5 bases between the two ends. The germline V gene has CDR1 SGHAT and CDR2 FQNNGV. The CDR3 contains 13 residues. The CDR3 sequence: CASSLDFSGELFF. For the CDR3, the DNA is TGTGCCAGCAGCTTAGATTTCTCCGGGGAGCTGTTTTTT. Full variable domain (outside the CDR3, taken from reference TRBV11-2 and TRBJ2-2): EAGVAQSPRYKIIEKRQSVAFWCNPISGHATLYWYQQILGQGPKLLIQFQNNGVVDDSQLPKDRFSAERLKGVDSTLKIQPAKLEDSAVYLCASSLDFSGELFFGEGSRLTVL.

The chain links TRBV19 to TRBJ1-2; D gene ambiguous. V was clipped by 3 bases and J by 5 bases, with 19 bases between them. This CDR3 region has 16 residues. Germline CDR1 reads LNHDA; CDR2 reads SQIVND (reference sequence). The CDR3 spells CASSITEGRGLYGYTF. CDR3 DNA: TGTGCCAGTAGTATTACAGAGGGCCGAGGTCTTTATGGCTACACCTTC.

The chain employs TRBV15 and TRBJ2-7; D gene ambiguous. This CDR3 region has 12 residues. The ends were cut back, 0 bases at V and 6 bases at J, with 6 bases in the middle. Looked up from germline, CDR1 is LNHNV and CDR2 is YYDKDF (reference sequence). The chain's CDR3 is CATSRDLGEQYF. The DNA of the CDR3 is TGTGCCACCAGCAGAGATCTAGGCGAGCAGTACTTC.

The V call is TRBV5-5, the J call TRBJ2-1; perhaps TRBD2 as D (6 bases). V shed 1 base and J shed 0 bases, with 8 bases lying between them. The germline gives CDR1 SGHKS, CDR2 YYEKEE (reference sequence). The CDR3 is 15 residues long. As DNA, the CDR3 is TGTGCCAGCAGCTTGTACGGGAGCTCCTACAATGAGCAGTTCTTC. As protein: CASSLYGSSYNEQFF.

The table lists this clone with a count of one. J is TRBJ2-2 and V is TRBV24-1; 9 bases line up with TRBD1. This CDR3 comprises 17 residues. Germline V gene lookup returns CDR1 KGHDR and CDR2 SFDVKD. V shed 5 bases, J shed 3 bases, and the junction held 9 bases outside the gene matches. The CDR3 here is CATSGPGQGIDTGELFF. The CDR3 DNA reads TGTGCCACCAGTGGTCCGGGACAGGGTATCGACACCGGGGAGCTGTTTTTT.

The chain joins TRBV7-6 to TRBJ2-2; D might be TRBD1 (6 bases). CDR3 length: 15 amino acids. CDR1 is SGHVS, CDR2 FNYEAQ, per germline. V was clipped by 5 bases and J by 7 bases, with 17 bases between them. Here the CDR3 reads CASSPTRGSDGELFF. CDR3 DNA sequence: TGTGCCAGCAGCCCGACCAGGGGTAGTGACGGGGAGCTGTTTTTT.

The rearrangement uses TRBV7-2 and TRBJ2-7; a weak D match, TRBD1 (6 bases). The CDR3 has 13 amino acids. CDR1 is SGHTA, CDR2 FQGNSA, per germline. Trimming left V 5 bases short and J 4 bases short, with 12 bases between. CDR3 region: CASSVVQGYEQYF. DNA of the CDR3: TGTGCCAGCAGCGTTGTACAGGGTTACGAGCAGTACTTC.

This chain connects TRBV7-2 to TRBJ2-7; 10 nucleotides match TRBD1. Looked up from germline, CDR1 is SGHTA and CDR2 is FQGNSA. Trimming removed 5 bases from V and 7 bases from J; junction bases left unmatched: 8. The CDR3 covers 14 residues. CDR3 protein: CASSNGQGEEEQYF. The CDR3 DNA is TGTGCCAGCAGCAACGGACAGGGGGAGGAGGAGCAGTACTTC.

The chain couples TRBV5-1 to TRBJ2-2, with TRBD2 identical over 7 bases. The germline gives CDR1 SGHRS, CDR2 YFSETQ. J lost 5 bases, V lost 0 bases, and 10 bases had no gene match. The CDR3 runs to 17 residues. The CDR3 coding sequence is TGCGCCAGCAGCTTGGGTTCGGCGGGAGTTAGAACCGGGGAGCTGTTTTTT. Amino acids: CASSLGSAGVRTGELFF. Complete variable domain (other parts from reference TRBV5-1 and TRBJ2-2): KAGVTQTPRYLIKTRGQQVTLSCSPISGHRSVSWYQQTPGQGLQFLFEYFSETQRNKGNFPGRFSGRQFSNSRSEMNVSTLELGDSALYLCASSLGSAGVRTGELFFGEGSRLTVL.

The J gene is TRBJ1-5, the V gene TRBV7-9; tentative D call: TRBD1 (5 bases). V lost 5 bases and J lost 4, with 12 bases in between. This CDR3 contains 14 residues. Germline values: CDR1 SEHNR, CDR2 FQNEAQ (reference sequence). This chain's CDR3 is CASSEGVGNQPQHF. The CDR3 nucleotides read TGTGCCAGCAGCGAAGGGGTTGGAAATCAGCCCCAGCATTTT.

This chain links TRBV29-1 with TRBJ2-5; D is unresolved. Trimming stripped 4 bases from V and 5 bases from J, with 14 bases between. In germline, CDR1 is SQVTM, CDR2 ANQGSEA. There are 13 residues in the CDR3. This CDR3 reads CSVVERSPETQYF. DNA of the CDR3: TGCAGCGTTGTAGAGAGGAGCCCGGAGACCCAGTACTTC.

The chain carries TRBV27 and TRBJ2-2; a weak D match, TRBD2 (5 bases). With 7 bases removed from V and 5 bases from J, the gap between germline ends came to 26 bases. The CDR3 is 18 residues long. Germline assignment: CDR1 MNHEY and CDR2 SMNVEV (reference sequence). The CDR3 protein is CASTTNGVTGTPTGELFF. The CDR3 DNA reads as TGTGCCAGCACGACCAACGGGGTAACGGGTACGCCGACCGGGGAGCTGTTTTTT.